A single sample is the source of the 21 T cell receptor beta chains below, sequenced in a study of CD8 T cells in ankylosing spondylitis. TCRdb re-called the 5' RACE reads with MiXCR, one entry per CDR3 protein. The sample carries 380,000 or so distinct CDR3 sequences, roughly 20% recorded once. The sample taken for sequencing was blood, either unsorted or a sorted T cell fraction (not recorded which). These receptors originate from a male donor with ankylosing spondylitis or in good health (not recorded which).

This rearrangement joins TRBV5-1 to TRBJ2-5; the D gene is possibly TRBD2 (5 bases). CDR3 length: 17 amino acids. V lost 0 bases to trimming and J lost 2 bases, with 17 bases between them. Germline assignment: CDR1 SGHRS and CDR2 YFSETQ. The CDR3 coding sequence is TGCGCCAGCAGCTTGGCCAACAGTGCGGGCCCACAAGAGACCCAGTACTTC. Its translation is CASSLANSAGPQETQYF.

V gene TRBV4-1 combines with J gene TRBJ2-7, with D perhaps being TRBD1 or TRBD2 (6 bases each). The germline CDR1 and CDR2 sequences are MGHRA and YSYEKL. The CDR3 contains 16 residues. Trimming removed 1 base from V and 0 bases from J, with 13 bases in between. The CDR3 reads CASSQGTRGPSYEQYF. CDR3 bases: TGCGCCAGCAGCCAAGGGACCCGGGGGCCCTCCTACGAGCAGTACTTC.

This clonotype was counted a few times. The CDR3 loop reads CASSPPDRVDPGELFF. The CDR3 coding sequence is TGTGCCAGCAGCCCACCCGACAGGGTTGATCCCGGGGAGCTGTTTTTT. V is TRBV12-3 or TRBV12-4 and J is TRBJ2-2; TRBD1 aligns across 7 bases. CDR3 length: 16 residues. Trimming cost V 6 bases and J 6 bases; bases outside gene matches: 13.

This clonotype was counted between two and nine times. The chain is built from TRBV4-1 and TRBJ2-3, with 8 bases identical to TRBD2. J lost 4 bases, V lost 1 base, and 10 bases had no gene match. Germline V gene lookup returns CDR1 MGHRA and CDR2 YSYEKL. The CDR3 consists of 17 residues. The CDR3 bases are TGCGCCAGCAGCCAAGCCAGCGGGGGTTATAGGTCAGATACGCAGTATTTT. Residues: CASSQASGGYRSDTQYF.

This clonotype was seen only a few times. The chain combines TRBV7-3 with TRBJ2-1, with 12 bases aligning to TRBD2. Unmatched junction bases numbered 9, after V lost 5 bases and J lost 7 bases. The CDR3 spans 16 residues. CDR1 is SGHTA, CDR2 FQGTGA, per germline. The CDR3 DNA reads as TGTGCCAGCAGCCCCCTAGCGGGGGGGCCGCGGAATGAGCAGTTCTTC. This sequence encodes CASSPLAGGPRNEQFF.

This clonotype came up a few times. This chain links TRBV20-1 with TRBJ2-7; 12 bases match TRBD2. V was clipped by 2 bases and J by 3 bases; unmatched bases: 2. CDR3 length equals 14 residues. Germline V gives CDR1 DFQATT, CDR2 SNEGSKA (reference sequence). CDR3 DNA: TGCAGTGCTAGACAACTAGCGGGGGGCTACGAGCAGTACTTC. Its protein product is CSARQLAGGYEQYF.

This clonotype was detected only a few times. V is TRBV6-1 and J is TRBJ1-6, with D possibly TRBD1 on 5 matching bases. CDR1 MNHNS and CDR2 SASEGT come from the germline V gene. The ends were cut back, 6 bases at V and 7 bases at J, with 13 bases in the middle. This CDR3 is built from 14 residues. The CDR3 reads CASRLSEGNSPLHF. The CDR3 DNA sequence: TGTGCCAGCAGGTTGAGTGAGGGGAATTCACCCCTCCACTTT.

This chain connects TRBV28 to TRBJ2-1, with D maybe TRBD1 (6 bases). CDR3 length: 15 amino acids. V was trimmed by 3 bases and J by 4 bases, leaving 13 bases between them. Germline V lookup: CDR1 MDHEN, CDR2 SYDVKM. The CDR3 nucleotides read TGTGCCAGCAGTTTTATCAGGGGACCTTACAATGAGCAGTTCTTC. Protein sequence: CASSFIRGPYNEQFF. Filled out from reference TRBV28 and TRBJ2-1, the complete variable domain reads DVKVTQSSRYLVKRTGEKVFLECVQDMDHENMFWYRQDPGLGLRLIYFSYDVKMKEKGDIPEGYSVSREKKERFSLILESASTNQTSMYLCASSFIRGPYNEQFFGPGTRLTVL.

The chain carries TRBV7-2 and TRBJ2-1; 11 nucleotides agree with TRBD2. CDR1 and CDR2 (germline): SGHTA, FQGNSA. The CDR3 length is 17 residues. J lost 3 bases, V lost 5 bases, and 9 bases had no gene match. Here the CDR3 reads CASSARLAGNHYNEQFF. Here the CDR3 DNA reads TGTGCCAGCAGCGCAAGACTAGCGGGGAACCACTACAATGAGCAGTTCTTC.

In its sample, this clonotype was seen a few times. The chain carries TRBV12-3 or TRBV12-4 and TRBJ2-1; D remains unclear. V was shortened by 6 bases and J by 1 base, with 10 bases between the two germline ends. The CDR3 is 14 amino acids. The CDR3, as DNA: TGTGCCAGCAGCATTACCCTGTCCTACAATGAGCAGTTCTTC. Amino acid sequence: CASSITLSYNEQFF.

CDR3 in amino acids: CASRGDKGTDTQYF. In DNA form, the CDR3 reads TGTGCCTCCAGGGGGGATAAGGGCACAGATACGCAGTATTTT. The chain employs TRBV10-3 and TRBJ2-3; weak D call: TRBD1 (7 bases). Trimming stripped 11 bases from V and 1 base from J, with 16 bases between. CDR3 size: 14 residues. Germline loops: CDR1 ENHRY, CDR2 SYGVKD.

This clonotype was counted ten times or more. CDR3 loop: CSVEEGDPYEQYF. The CDR3 DNA reads TGCAGCGTTGAAGAAGGGGACCCCTACGAGCAGTACTTC. The rearrangement uses TRBV29-1 and TRBJ2-7; the D call may be TRBD1 or TRBD2 (5 bases each). Germline V lookup: CDR1 SQVTM, CDR2 ANQGSEA. V lost 0 bases and J lost 2, with 8 bases in between. This CDR3 is 13 amino acids long.

The genes are TRBV4-1 and TRBJ1-2; possible D gene TRBD1, 5 bases. The CDR3 contains 15 residues. Per the germline V gene, CDR1 is MGHRA and CDR2 is YSYEKL. The V end was cut by 2 bases, the J end by 1 base, with 11 bases between. The CDR3 DNA follows: TGCGCCAGCAGCCAAACGGACACCGATAACTATGGCTACACCTTC. This codes for CASSQTDTDNYGYTF.

The chain joins TRBV20-1 to TRBJ2-7, with D hard to call. The V gene's germline CDR1 is DFQATT and CDR2 SNEGSKA (reference sequence). CDR3 length: 15 amino acids. Trimming left V 0 bases short and J 3 bases short, with 15 bases between. The CDR3 protein is CSARDLERADYEQYF. CDR3 sequence (DNA): TGCAGTGCTAGAGATTTAGAACGGGCGGACTACGAGCAGTACTTC.

The chain uses TRBV7-9 and TRBJ2-5; D is undetermined. The V end was cut by 2 bases, the J end by 3 bases, with 7 bases between. This CDR3 contains 13 residues. Germline values: CDR1 SEHNR, CDR2 FQNEAQ (reference sequence). Written as DNA, the CDR3 is TGTGCCAGCAGCTTACGGGCCGAAGAGACCCAGTACTTC. Its translation is CASSLRAEETQYF.

The chain employs TRBV27 and TRBJ2-2; no firm D call. V was trimmed by 5 bases and J by 4 bases, leaving 8 bases between them. Germline-derived CDR1 and CDR2 are MNHEY and SMNVEV (reference sequence). This CDR3 has 13 amino acids. The CDR3 DNA is TGTGCCAGCAGTCTCCAGGTCACCGGGGAGCTGTTTTTT. Its protein product is CASSLQVTGELFF.

The table lists this clonotype with a few counts. The chain is built from TRBV12-3 or TRBV12-4 and TRBJ1-1; D gene uncertain. V lost 5 bases to trimming and J lost 9 bases, with 13 bases between them. The CDR3 consists of 12 residues. The CDR3 sequence is CASSGEPEKAFF. The CDR3 DNA reads TGTGCCAGCAGTGGAGAACCAGAAAAAGCTTTCTTT.

This clonotype was counted only a few times. The DNA is left out, because the CDR3 cannot be placed on it with certainty; the CDR3 is given as TCRdb lists it. The V call is TRBV28, the J call TRBJ2-6; the table's D call of TRBD2 was not tested on the DNA. Germline CDR1 MDHEN, CDR2 SYDVKM. Including both end residues, the CDR3 is 15 amino acids long. The CDR3 is CASSLGSGRANVLTF.

The V and J genes are TRBV12-3 or TRBV12-4 and TRBJ2-7, with 8 bases aligning to TRBD2. The CDR3 extends over 14 amino acids. The V and J ends lost 3 bases and 6 bases, in that order; junction bases with no gene match: 7. DNA of the CDR3: TGTGCCAGCAGTTTCGGGGGGGTTGTAGTCGAGCAGTACTTC. It is translated as CASSFGGVVVEQYF.

This clonotype has only a few counts. The J gene is TRBJ1-1, the V gene TRBV6-6; D gene unclear. V was clipped by 6 bases and J by 3 bases, with 14 bases between them. This CDR3 spans 14 amino acids. Germline values: CDR1 MNHNY, CDR2 SVGAGI (reference sequence). The CDR3 DNA sequence: TGTGCCAGCAGCGGCTCCGAGGCGGACACTGAAGCTTTCTTT. Its protein is CASSGSEADTEAFF.

In this sample, this clonotype turned up a few times. A read error may be the cause here, since a much bigger clone is one base away. This chain joins TRBV12-3 or TRBV12-4 and TRBJ2-1; D gene ambiguous. Trimming removed 6 bases at V and 8 bases at J, with 5 bases between. The CDR3 spans 10 residues. The CDR3 nucleotides read TGTGCCAGCAGGGGCGATGAGCAGTTCTTC. It specifies CASRGDEQFF.